These T cell receptor beta chains were read from a single sample in a study of cytomegalovirus exposure and HLA in healthy donors. Assay used: immunoSEQ multiplex PCR; TCRdb lists only in-frame clones, some missing. The table lists 60,000 to 80,000 clones. Sequencing was performed on PBMCs. The source of these receptors is a boy between 10 and 17 years old in good health and CMV-seronegative. Each CDR3 is given with its conserved first and last residue. Fields, in order: J gene, V gene, CDR3 protein.

>TRBJ1-2|TRBV29-1
CSVGGGQSYGYTF
>TRBJ2-7|TRBV19
CASRDSGGTYEQYF
>TRBJ1-2|TRBV30
CAWSPAGRGDYGYTF
>TRBJ1-2|TRBV19
CASRPGKEGAYGYTF
>TRBJ1-2|TRBV30
CAWSRGGKQGYTF
>TRBJ1-1|TRBV18
CASSPGTVDTEAFF
>TRBJ2-7|TRBV5-1
CASSLKQEGYEQYF
>TRBJ1-2|TRBV29-1
CSVPPGQGDGYGYTF
>TRBJ1-4|TRBV15
CATSRVGTENEKLFF
>TRBJ1-1|TRBV29-1
CSVVALGGWAEAFF
>TRBJ2-5|TRBV7-2
CASSPLAGEWETQYF
>TRBJ2-7|TRBV19
CASSPRVPPYEQYF
>TRBJ1-1|TRBV12-5
CASGLGGNTEAFF
>TRBJ2-7|TRBV20-1
CSAGEAYEQYF
>TRBJ1-5|TRBV30
CAWSTGGSFNQPQHF
>TRBJ1-6|TRBV6-5
CASSPTGTGTVALHF
>TRBJ1-2|TRBV7-2
CASSYNRQGIYGYTF
>TRBJ2-2|TRBV9
CASSVRQGVTGELFF
>TRBJ1-1|TRBV2
CASSEAGVAEAFF
>TRBJ2-1|TRBV5-1
CASSANSVSDNEQFF
>TRBJ2-1|TRBV6-6
CASSKNLAGNYNEQFF
>TRBJ1-2|TRBV27
CASSLTLQGAGGYTF
>TRBJ2-5|TRBV29-1
CSVEGGGQVRQQETQYF
>TRBJ2-7|TRBV9
CASSPGASGFSYEQYF
>TRBJ2-5|TRBV15
CATSRARGSQETQYF